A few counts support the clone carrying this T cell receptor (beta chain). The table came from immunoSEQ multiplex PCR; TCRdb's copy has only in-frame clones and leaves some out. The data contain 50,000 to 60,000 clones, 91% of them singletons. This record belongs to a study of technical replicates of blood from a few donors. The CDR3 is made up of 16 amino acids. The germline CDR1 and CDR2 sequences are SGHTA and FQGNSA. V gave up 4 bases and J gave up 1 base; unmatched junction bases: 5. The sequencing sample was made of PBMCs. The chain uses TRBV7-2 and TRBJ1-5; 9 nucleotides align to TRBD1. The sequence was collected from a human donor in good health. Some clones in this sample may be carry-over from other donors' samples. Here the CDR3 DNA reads TGTGCCAGCAGCTCCTCGACAGGGGGAAGCAATCAGCCCCAGCATTTT. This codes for CASSSSTGGSNQPQHF. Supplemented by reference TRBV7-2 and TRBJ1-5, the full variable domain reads GAGVSQSPSNKVTEKGKDVELRCDPISGHTALYWYRQSLGQGLEFLIYFQGNSAPDKSGLPSDRFSAERTGGSVSTLTIQRTQQEDSAVYLCASSSSTGGSNQPQHFGDGTRLSIL.